What follows is one TCR beta chain and its context. In germline, CDR1 is SNHLY, CDR2 FYNNEI. CDR3 size: 16 residues. The junction had 10 bases not matched to a gene; V was cut back by 6 bases and J by 4 bases. This specimen comes from a study of cytomegalovirus exposure and HLA in healthy donors. The table came from immunoSEQ multiplex PCR; TCRdb's copy has only in-frame clones and leaves some out. The repertoire holds roughly 120,000 clones, around 94% seen once, with approximately 1.2% in the top ten. The J gene is TRBJ2-1, the V gene TRBV2; 9 bases map to TRBD2. The clonotype was recovered from a woman between 18 and 29 years old in good health and CMV-seronegative. The sequenced sample was PBMCs. The CDR3 spells CASSIAGAHLYNEQFF. The CDR3 DNA sequence: TGTGCCAGCAGCATAGCGGGGGCCCACCTTTACAATGAGCAGTTCTTC.